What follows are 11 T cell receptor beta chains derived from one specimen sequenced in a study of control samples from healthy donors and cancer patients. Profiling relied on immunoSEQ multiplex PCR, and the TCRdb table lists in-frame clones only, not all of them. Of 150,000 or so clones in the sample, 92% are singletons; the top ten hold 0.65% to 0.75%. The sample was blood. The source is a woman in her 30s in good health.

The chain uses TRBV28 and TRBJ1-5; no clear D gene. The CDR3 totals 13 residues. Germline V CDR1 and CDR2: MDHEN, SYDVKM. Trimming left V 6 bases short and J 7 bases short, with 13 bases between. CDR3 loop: CASRGRTLQPQHF. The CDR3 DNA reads TGTGCCAGCAGGGGCCGGACCCTGCAGCCCCAGCATTTT.

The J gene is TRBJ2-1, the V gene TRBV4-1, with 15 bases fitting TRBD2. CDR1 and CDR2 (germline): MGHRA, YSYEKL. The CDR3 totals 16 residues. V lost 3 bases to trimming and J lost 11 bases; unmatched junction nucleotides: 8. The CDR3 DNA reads TGCGCCAGCAGCCATGACCCGGGACTAGCGGGAGGTCAGCAGTTCTTC. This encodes CASSHDPGLAGGQQFF.

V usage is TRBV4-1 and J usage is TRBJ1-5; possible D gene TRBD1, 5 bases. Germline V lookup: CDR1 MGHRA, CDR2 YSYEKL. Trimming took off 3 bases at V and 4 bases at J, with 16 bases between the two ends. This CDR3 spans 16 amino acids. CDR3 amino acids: CASSHRRGSENQPQHF. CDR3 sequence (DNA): TGCGCCAGCAGCCATCGACGGGGGTCTGAGAATCAGCCCCAGCATTTT.

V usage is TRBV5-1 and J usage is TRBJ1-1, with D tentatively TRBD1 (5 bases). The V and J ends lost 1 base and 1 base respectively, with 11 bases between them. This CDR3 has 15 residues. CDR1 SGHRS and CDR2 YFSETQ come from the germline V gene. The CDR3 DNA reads TGCGCCAGCAGCTTGATGGACACTCGGAACACTGAAGCTTTCTTT. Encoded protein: CASSLMDTRNTEAFF.

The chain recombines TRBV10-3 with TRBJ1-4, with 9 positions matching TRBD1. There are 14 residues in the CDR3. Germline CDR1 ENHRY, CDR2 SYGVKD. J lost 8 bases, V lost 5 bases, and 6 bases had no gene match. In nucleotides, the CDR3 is TGTGCCATCAGTCTCGGACAGGGGAGGGAAAAACTGTTTTTT. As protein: CAISLGQGREKLFF.

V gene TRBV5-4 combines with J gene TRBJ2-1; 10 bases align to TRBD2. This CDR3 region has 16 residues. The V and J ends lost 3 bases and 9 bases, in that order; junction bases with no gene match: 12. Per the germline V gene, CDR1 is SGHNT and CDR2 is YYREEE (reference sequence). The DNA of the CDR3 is TGTGCCAGCAGCTGGGAGGCTCTAGCGGGAGTTGGTGAGCAGTTCTTC. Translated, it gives CASSWEALAGVGEQFF.

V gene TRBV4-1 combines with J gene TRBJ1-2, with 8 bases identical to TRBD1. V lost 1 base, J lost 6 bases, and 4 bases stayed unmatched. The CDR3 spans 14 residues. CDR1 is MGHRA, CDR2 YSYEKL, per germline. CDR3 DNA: TGCGCCAGCAGCCAAGGGACAGGGAGGGATGGCTACACCTTC. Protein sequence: CASSQGTGRDGYTF.

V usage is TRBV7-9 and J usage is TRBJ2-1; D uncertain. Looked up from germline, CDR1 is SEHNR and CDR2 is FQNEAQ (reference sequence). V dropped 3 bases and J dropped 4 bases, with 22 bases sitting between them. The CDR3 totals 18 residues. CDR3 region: CASSLFDFAFEAYNEQFF. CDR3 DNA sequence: TGTGCCAGCAGCTTGTTCGACTTCGCCTTTGAGGCATACAATGAGCAGTTCTTC.

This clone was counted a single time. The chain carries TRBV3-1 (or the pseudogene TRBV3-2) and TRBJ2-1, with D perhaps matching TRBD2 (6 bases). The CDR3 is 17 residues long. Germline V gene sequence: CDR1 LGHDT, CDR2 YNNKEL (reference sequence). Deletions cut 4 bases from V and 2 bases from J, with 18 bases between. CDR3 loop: CASSLSTRRATYNEQFF. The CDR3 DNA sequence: TGTGCCAGCAGCCTCTCAACGCGGAGGGCGACCTACAATGAGCAGTTCTTC.

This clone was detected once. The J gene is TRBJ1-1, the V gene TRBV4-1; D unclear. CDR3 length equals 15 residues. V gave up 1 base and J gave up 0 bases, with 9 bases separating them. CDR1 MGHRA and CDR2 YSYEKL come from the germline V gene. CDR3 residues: CASSQVLGMNTEAFF. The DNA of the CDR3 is TGCGCCAGCAGCCAAGTTCTGGGTATGAACACTGAAGCTTTCTTT.

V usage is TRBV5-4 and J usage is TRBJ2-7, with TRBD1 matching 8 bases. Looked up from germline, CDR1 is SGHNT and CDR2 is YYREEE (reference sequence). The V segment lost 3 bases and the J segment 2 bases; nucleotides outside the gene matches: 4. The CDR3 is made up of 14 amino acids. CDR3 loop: CASSSPDRAYEQYF. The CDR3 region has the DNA TGTGCCAGCAGCTCCCCGGACAGGGCCTACGAGCAGTACTTC.